The source of this T cell receptor beta chain is a study of PD-1 blockade in classical Hodgkin lymphoma. Assay used: immunoSEQ multiplex PCR; TCRdb lists only in-frame clones, some missing. The sample includes roughly 50,000 clones, around 90% seen only once; the top ten take about 14%. CDR1 is SGHKS and CDR2 is YYEKEE in the germline V gene (reference sequence). V lost 2 bases, J lost 3 bases, and 14 bases stayed unmatched. This CDR3 region has 17 residues. Time point denoted: cycle 4 day 1 (C4D1), after less than seven weeks of nivolumab. Every patient had relapsed following autologous stem cell transplantation, and cohorts differed in brentuximab vedotin exposure.

The receptor was derived from a human donor with classical Hodgkin lymphoma. This specimen was peripheral blood mononuclear cells (PBMCs), taken before the fourth cycle of nivolumab. The V gene is TRBV5-5, the J gene TRBJ2-7; TRBD2 aligns across 7 bases. The CDR3 protein is CASSLRTRNYGDYEQYF. As DNA, the CDR3 is TGTGCCAGCAGCTTACGGACTAGGAACTACGGGGACTACGAGCAGTACTTC.